This T cell receptor (beta chain) was documented in a study of blood T cells in healthy people across ages. The V gene end was trimmed by 5 bases and the J gene end by 6 bases; junction bases not matched to a gene: 9. Germline CDR1 and CDR2: DFQATT and SNEGSKA (reference sequence). The CDR3 runs 16 residues. A J-beta primer mix and a sample-barcoded 5' primer were used in a second PCR of about 6 to 12 cycles. TCRdb fed the 5' RACE reads into MiXCR, producing one record per CDR3 protein. Of more than 450,000 distinct CDR3 sequences listed, about 27% are singletons. These same records also appear under a second study, on T cells of mothers and their children.

The TCR sequence derives from a boy younger than 10 in good health. The sample was blood. V is TRBV20-1 and J is TRBJ2-2, with TRBD2 matching over 13 bases. CDR3 DNA sequence: TGCAGTGCTCCGACTAGCGGGAGGACGTTGGCCGGGGAGCTGTTTTTT. Protein product: CSAPTSGRTLAGELFF.